One and the same sample provided the 5 T cell receptor beta chains below, sequenced in a study of blood T cell repertoires in COVID-19. TCRdb keeps only in-frame clones here, not all; method: immunoSEQ multiplex PCR. This sample has approximately 150,000 clones; 88% occur once, and the top ten carry around 2.3%. The sequenced sample consisted of peripheral blood. The receptors were sampled from a human donor with COVID-19, enrolled during active disease. The donor label of this sample is uncertain.

This sequence joins TRBV20-1 and TRBJ1-1; 7 bases line up with TRBD1. The CDR3 extends over 11 amino acids. Looked up from germline, CDR1 is DFQATT and CDR2 is SNEGSKA (reference sequence). The V segment lost 6 bases and the J segment 11 bases; nucleotides outside the gene matches: 9. The CDR3 loop reads CSASTGEWAFF. The CDR3 DNA reads as TGCAGTGCATCAACAGGGGAATGGGCTTTCTTT.

The chain's CDR3 is CASSEDSSGNTIYF. The CDR3, as DNA: TGTGCCAGCAGCGAGGACAGCTCTGGAAACACCATATATTTT. The rearrangement uses TRBV14 and TRBJ1-3; D may be TRBD1 (6 bases). V was clipped by 5 bases and J by 0 bases, with 8 bases between them. CDR1 and CDR2 (germline): SGHDN, FVKESK. The CDR3 is made up of 14 amino acids.

The table lists this clone with a count of one. This sequence joins TRBV27 and TRBJ1-1; 9 bases are a match to TRBD1. The V gene's germline CDR1 is MNHEY and CDR2 SMNVEV (reference sequence). There are 16 residues in the CDR3. J was trimmed by 1 base and V by 5 bases; bases with no gene match: 8. In DNA, the CDR3 is TGTGCCAGCAGTGCTGCGAGACAGGGGGGGAACACTGAAGCTTTCTTT. Protein product: CASSAARQGGNTEAFF.

The gene calls are TRBV5-6 and TRBJ2-7, with a possible D match to TRBD2 (6 bases). The germline gives CDR1 SGHDT, CDR2 YYEEEE. The CDR3 consists of 15 residues. V shed 4 bases and J shed 0 bases, with 14 bases lying between them. CDR3 sequence reads: CASSGIADNSYEQYF. The DNA for the CDR3 is TGTGCCAGCAGCGGCATAGCGGACAACTCCTACGAGCAGTACTTC.

The CDR3 DNA reads as TGTGCCAGCTCACCGTTAACACCCGGGACAGGAAACTCCTACGAGCAGTACTTC. This codes for CASSPLTPGTGNSYEQYF. V gene TRBV18 combines with J gene TRBJ2-7, with 8 bases lining up with TRBD1. Germline V lookup: CDR1 KGHSH, CDR2 LQKENI. J lost 0 bases, V lost 3 bases, and 13 bases had no gene match. The CDR3 runs 18 residues.